The rows below give T cell receptor beta chains drawn from one sample of a study of T-cell memory formation after mild COVID-19. In TCRdb, the 5' RACE reads were re-called with MiXCR into one record per CDR3 protein. Of around 250,000 distinct CDR3 sequences in the sample, under 20% were seen once. Sequencing was carried out using PBMCs or a T cell subset sorted from them (not recorded which). Every receptor here comes from a man aged 18-30 years who had mild COVID-19 (a few samples of this study predate the infection). Cell type and time point are not known. Each CDR3 is given with its conserved first and last residue. The order of the fields is D gene, J gene, V gene, clone size, CDR3 protein, CDR3 DNA. A D gene is named only where the DNA matches it firmly. Not all rows give a size; the values are once, few, many and, for expanded clones, a class.

>.|TRBJ2-7|TRBV18|.
CASSPPVTYEQYF
TGTGCCAGCTCACCACCGGTTACCTACGAGCAGTACTTC
>TRBD1|TRBJ2-2|TRBV5-1|many
CASSRDSPIRTTGELFF
TGCGCCAGCAGCAGGGACAGCCCGATAAGAACCACCGGGGAGCTGTTTTTT
>.|TRBJ1-2|TRBV6-5|.
CASSYYGSYGYTF
TGTGCCAGCAGTTACTACGGGAGCTATGGCTACACCTTC
>.|TRBJ1-2|TRBV5-1|few
CASSLEDSGYTF
TGCGCCAGCAGCTTGGAGGATTCTGGCTACACCTTC
>.|TRBJ2-7|TRBV7-9|.
CASSLEEHYEQYF
TGTGCCAGCAGCTTAGAGGAACACTACGAGCAGTACTTC
>.|TRBJ2-7|TRBV7-2|few
CASSSDPYTEQYF
TGTGCCAGCAGCTCGGACCCTTATACCGAGCAGTACTTC
>TRBD1|TRBJ2-2|TRBV7-3|many
CASSKTGGRGPGELFF
TGTGCCAGCAGCAAAACAGGGGGCAGGGGACCCGGGGAGCTGTTTTTT
>.|TRBJ2-3|TRBV30|.
CAWSAGVTDTQYF
TGTGCCTGGAGTGCAGGGGTAACAGATACGCAGTATTTT
>.|TRBJ2-3|TRBV7-2|many
CASSLVKKGVATIFSTDTQYF
TGTGCCAGCAGCTTAGTCAAGAAGGGGGTAGCGACAATCTTTAGCACAGATACGCAGTATTTT
>.|TRBJ2-7|TRBV7-2|.
CASSFRGGKAYEQYF
TGTGCCAGCAGCTTCAGGGGTGGGAAGGCCTACGAGCAGTACTTC
>.|TRBJ1-3|TRBV6-2/TRBV6-3|few
CASRRGGASGNTIYF
TGTGCCAGCAGGCGAGGGGGGGCCTCTGGAAACACCATATATTTT
>.|TRBJ2-7|TRBV12-5|.
CASGSYYEQYF
TGTGCTAGTGGTTCTTACTACGAGCAGTACTTC
>.|TRBJ1-1|TRBV12-5|many
CASGLGTGITEAFF
TGTGCTAGTGGTTTGGGAACAGGGATCACTGAAGCTTTCTTT
>TRBD1|TRBJ2-7|TRBV6-5|many
CASARDRDTYEQYF
TGTGCCAGCGCCCGGGACAGGGATACCTACGAGCAGTACTTC
>TRBD1|TRBJ1-3|TRBV12-3/TRBV12-4|.
CASRKQGAPGNTIYF
TGTGCCAGCAGAAAACAGGGGGCGCCGGGAAACACCATATATTTT
>.|TRBJ2-7|TRBV11-2|few
CASSSPDLEQYF
TGTGCCAGCAGCTCCCCTGACCTGGAGCAGTACTTC
>.|TRBJ1-2|TRBV10-1|.
CASSDSGYGYTF
TGCGCCAGCAGTGATTCAGGCTATGGCTACACCTTC
>TRBD2|TRBJ2-5|TRBV7-2|many
CASSLGRGETQYF
TGTGCCAGCAGCCTCGGGAGGGGGGAGACCCAGTACTTC
>.|TRBJ2-3|TRBV12-3/TRBV12-4|.
CASRNIGGADTQYF
TGTGCCAGCAGAAACATCGGGGGTGCAGATACGCAGTATTTT
>TRBD2|TRBJ2-7|TRBV12-3/TRBV12-4|.
CASSPGLAGVREQYF
TGTGCCAGCAGTCCGGGACTAGCGGGGGTTAGAGAGCAGTACTTC
>.|TRBJ2-1|TRBV7-7|.
CASSPGSNGAEQFF
TGTGCTAGCAGCCCGGGATCGAATGGAGCTGAGCAGTTCTTC
>TRBD1|TRBJ1-1|TRBV24-1|.
CATSSGGNTEAFF
TGTGCCACCAGTTCAGGGGGGAACACTGAAGCTTTCTTT
>TRBD2|TRBJ2-7|TRBV6-6|few
CASSGGTSGYEQYF
TGTGCCAGCAGTGGGGGGACTAGCGGCTACGAGCAGTACTTC
>.|TRBJ1-2|TRBV6-1|.
CASSALRGNGYGYTF
TGTGCCAGCAGTGCTCTCCGGGGGAACGGCTATGGCTACACCTTC
>.|TRBJ2-2|TRBV7-3|few
CASRPDIGTGELFF
TGTGCCAGCAGGCCGGACATCGGCACCGGGGAGCTGTTTTTT
>.|TRBJ2-5|TRBV5-4|.
CASSSEVLETQYF
TGTGCCAGCAGCTCGGAAGTGCTAGAGACCCAGTACTTC
>.|TRBJ1-1|TRBV5-8|.
CASSLPGEKNTEAFF
TGTGCCAGCAGCTTGCCCGGGGAAAAAAACACTGAAGCTTTCTTT
>TRBD2|TRBJ2-1|TRBV5-4|few
CASSLRGRGGDNEQFF
TGTGCCAGCAGCTTACGCGGGAGGGGGGGAGACAATGAGCAGTTCTTC
>TRBD1|TRBJ1-6|TRBV7-2|few
CASSLLQGARSPLHF
TGTGCCAGCAGCTTATTACAGGGGGCCAGATCACCCCTCCACTTT
>.|TRBJ1-1|TRBV19|.
CASTVSEGTEAFF
TGTGCCAGTACTGTCTCTGAGGGCACTGAAGCTTTCTTT
>.|TRBJ2-3|TRBV20-1|.
CSARRDTSTDTQYF
TGCAGTGCTAGACGGGACACGAGCACAGATACGCAGTATTTT
>TRBD1|TRBJ2-1|TRBV27|many
CASSPFGAGGYDEQFF
TGTGCCAGCAGTCCTTTTGGGGCAGGGGGTTATGATGAGCAGTTCTTC
>.|TRBJ2-3|TRBV2|.
CASRRPGPDTQYF
TGTGCCAGCAGACGGCCGGGGCCAGATACGCAGTATTTT
>TRBD1|TRBJ1-1|TRBV5-5|.
CASSSTGTGNTEAFF
TGTGCCAGCAGCTCCACCGGGACAGGGAACACTGAAGCTTTCTTT
>TRBD1|TRBJ1-3|TRBV20-1|.
CSARDRTGTSGNTIYF
TGCAGTGCTAGAGACCGGACAGGGACTTCTGGAAACACCATATATTTT
>.|TRBJ1-2|TRBV7-2|.
CASSFGSNYGYTF
TGTGCCAGCAGCTTTGGCAGTAACTATGGCTACACCTTC
>.|TRBJ1-2|TRBV6-5|.
CASSYSGGNYGYTF
TGTGCCAGCAGTTACTCGGGGGGGAACTATGGCTACACCTTC
>.|TRBJ2-1|TRBV27|.
CASSLVGYAEQFF
TGTGCCAGCAGTTTAGTGGGGTACGCTGAGCAGTTCTTC
>TRBD1|TRBJ1-1|TRBV11-2|.
CASSLGRGTAPNTEAFF
TGTGCCAGCAGCTTAGGGAGGGGGACAGCGCCGAACACTGAAGCTTTCTTT
>.|TRBJ1-1|TRBV7-3|.
CASNNGGPEAFF
TGTGCCAGCAATAATGGGGGGCCTGAAGCTTTCTTT
>TRBD1|TRBJ1-3|TRBV6-5|few
CASSPGQLSGNTIYF
TGTGCCAGCAGCCCGGGACAGCTCTCTGGAAACACCATATATTTT
>TRBD2|TRBJ2-7|TRBV7-8|few
CASVSRGGYEQYF
TGTGCCAGCGTTTCTCGGGGGGGCTACGAGCAGTACTTC